The 20 T cell receptor beta chains listed next were all sequenced from one sample in a study of blood T cell repertoires in COVID-19. TCRdb keeps only in-frame clones here, not all; method: immunoSEQ multiplex PCR. The data show under 80,000 clones, roughly 91% seen once. The sequenced material came from peripheral blood. The origin of the receptors is a man aged 70 or older with active or convalescent COVID-19.

The rearrangement links TRBV19 to TRBJ2-3; possibly TRBD2 for D (6 bases). Germline V gene lookup returns CDR1 LNHDA and CDR2 SQIVND (reference sequence). This CDR3 spans 12 amino acids. Trimming shortened V by 3 bases and J by 6 bases, and 7 bases separated the two germline ends. The CDR3 region has the DNA TGTGCCAGTAGTATTGGGGGGGATACGCAGTATTTT. Encoded protein: CASSIGGDTQYF.

This CDR3 reads CASSRLAGTKDEQFF. DNA for the CDR3: TGTGCCAGCAGCCGGCTAGCGGGTACAAAAGATGAGCAGTTCTTC. The gene calls are TRBV4-2 and TRBJ2-1; 8 bases fit TRBD2. This CDR3 has 15 residues. Germline CDR1 LGHNA, CDR2 YNFKEQ. The ends lost 4 bases at V and 8 bases at J; junction bases unmatched: 10.

This rearrangement joins TRBV5-5 to TRBJ1-1; the D is unclear. The CDR3 runs 14 residues. The V gene's germline CDR1 is SGHKS and CDR2 YYEKEE (reference sequence). The ends were cut back, 4 bases at V and 1 base at J, with 11 bases in the middle. The CDR3 is CASSKQSSNTEAFF. CDR3 coding DNA: TGTGCCAGCAGCAAACAGTCATCGAACACTGAAGCTTTCTTT.

This chain links TRBV7-9 with TRBJ1-4; D is possibly TRBD1 (6 bases). Trimming stripped 7 bases from V and 4 bases from J, with 13 bases between. The CDR3 is 14 amino acids. CDR1 is SEHNR and CDR2 is FQNEAQ in the germline V gene (reference sequence). CDR3 in amino acids: CASTGTPFNEKLFF. The CDR3 DNA sequence: TGTGCCAGCACCGGGACACCTTTTAATGAAAAACTGTTTTTT. Looking up the rest from reference TRBV7-9 and TRBJ1-4 gives the full variable domain: DTGVSQNPRHKITKRGQNVTFRCDPISEHNRLYWYRQTLGQGPEFLTYFQNEAQLEKSRLLSDRFSAERPKGSFSTLEIQRTEQGDSAMYLCASTGTPFNEKLFFGSGTQLSVL.

The CDR3 loop is CASSRADGELFF. The CDR3 DNA reads TGTGCCAGCAGCCGGGCCGACGGGGAGCTGTTTTTT. The chain employs TRBV3-1 (or the pseudogene TRBV3-2) and TRBJ2-2, with no clear D. In germline, CDR1 is LGHDT, CDR2 YNNKEL (reference sequence). Trimming took 4 bases from V and 7 from J, leaving 7 bases between them. The CDR3 totals 12 residues.

J is TRBJ1-6 and V is TRBV9; tentative D call: TRBD1 (6 bases). V was clipped by 0 bases and J by 0 bases, with 16 bases between them. Germline V gene sequence: CDR1 SGDLS, CDR2 YYNGEE. This CDR3 is 19 amino acids long. CDR3 nucleotides: TGTGCCAGCAGCGTAGTCAAAGGGTGGGACACCTCCTATAATTCACCCCTCCACTTT. Translated, it gives CASSVVKGWDTSYNSPLHF.

This chain joins TRBV3-1 (or the pseudogene TRBV3-2) and TRBJ2-7, with TRBD2 identical over 10 bases. This CDR3 is 15 amino acids long. V shed 4 bases, J shed 2 bases, and the junction held 5 bases outside the gene matches. Germline V gene data show CDR1 as LGHDT and CDR2 as YNNKEL (reference sequence). CDR3 bases: TGTGCCAGCAGCCTAGCGGGAGGTCAAGCCTACGAGCAGTACTTC. It translates to CASSLAGGQAYEQYF.

For the CDR3, the DNA is TGTGCCAGCAGCTCTACGACAGGGACCTACGAGCAGTACTTC. It specifies CASSSTTGTYEQYF. J is TRBJ2-7 and V is TRBV7-2; TRBD1 aligns across 7 bases. This CDR3 region has 14 residues. Germline loops: CDR1 SGHTA, CDR2 FQGNSA. The trim removed 4 bases at V and 2 bases at J, leaving 5 bases unmatched.

The CDR3 loop reads CASSLAMNTEAFF. In nucleotides, the CDR3 is TGTGCCAGCAGTTTGGCAATGAACACTGAAGCTTTCTTT. This chain uses TRBV6-5 with TRBJ1-1; no reliable D call. CDR1 and CDR2 (germline): MNHEY, SVGAGI. The V end was cut by 4 bases, the J end by 0 bases, with 6 bases between. CDR3 length: 13 amino acids.

The chain carries TRBV19 and TRBJ2-5; TRBD1 agrees at 9 bases. CDR3 length: 15 amino acids. The germline gives CDR1 LNHDA, CDR2 SQIVND (reference sequence). With 8 bases clipped from V and 4 bases from J, the junction kept 11 bases outside the gene matches. The DNA for the CDR3 is TGTGCCAGTTCCCGAGGACAGGGGAATAGAGAGACCCAGTACTTC. It translates to CASSRGQGNRETQYF.

This clone was observed a single time. This chain connects TRBV29-1 to TRBJ2-3, with D possibly being TRBD2 (5 bases). Germline lookup yields CDR1 SQVTM and CDR2 ANQGSEA. This CDR3 is 12 amino acids long. V dropped 3 bases and J dropped 6 bases, with 10 bases sitting between them. The chain's CDR3 is CSVELGGDTQYF. The CDR3, as DNA: TGCAGCGTTGAGCTAGGCGGGGATACGCAGTATTTT.

Regarding this clone: One end of the junction varies from germline; a read error may be responsible. The rearrangement links TRBV6-1 to TRBJ2-5; D is perhaps TRBD1 (5 bases). The CDR3 runs to 13 residues. Germline loops: CDR1 MNHNS, CDR2 SASEGT. The CDR3 region has the DNA TGTGCCAGCGGTGACAGTATTCAAGAGACCCAGTACTTC. It is translated as CASGDSIQETQYF.

The rearrangement joins TRBV11-1 to TRBJ1-5; D is unresolved. The CDR3 runs to 13 residues. The germline gives CDR1 SGHAT, CDR2 FQDESV (reference sequence). Trimming shortened V by 2 bases and J by 5 bases, and 7 bases separated the two germline ends. CDR3 protein: CASSLNNDQPQHF. The CDR3 nucleotides read TGTGCCAGCAGCTTAAACAACGATCAGCCCCAGCATTTT.

This chain links TRBV19 with TRBJ2-1, with TRBD1 matching 12 bases. The germline CDR1 and CDR2 sequences are LNHDA and SQIVND (reference sequence). The CDR3 is 16 amino acids. Trimming took 5 bases from V and 3 from J; bases not matched to a gene: 5. The CDR3 region is CASSPGTGGLYNEQFF. The CDR3 nucleotides read TGTGCCAGTAGTCCAGGGACAGGGGGCCTCTACAATGAGCAGTTCTTC. Using reference TRBV19 and TRBJ2-1 for the parts outside the CDR3, the full variable domain is DGGITQSPKYLFRKEGQNVTLSCEQNLNHDAMYWYRQDPGQGLRLIYYSQIVNDFQKGDIAEGYSVSREKKESFPLTVTSAQKNPTAFYLCASSPGTGGLYNEQFFGPGTRLTVL.

The chain carries TRBV12-3 or TRBV12-4 and TRBJ1-1; D call uncertain. Trimming pared 6 bases from V and 2 bases from J, leaving 10 bases between. The CDR3 totals 13 residues. CDR3 loop: CASRSEINTEAFF. The CDR3, as DNA: TGTGCCAGCAGGAGCGAAATAAACACTGAAGCTTTCTTT.

This clone came up once. The chain links TRBV5-1 to TRBJ2-1; a possible D gene is TRBD2 (7 bases). The CDR3 sequence is 16 residues long. V was shortened by 4 bases and J by 1 base, with 15 bases between the two germline ends. Germline CDR1 SGHRS, CDR2 YFSETQ. CDR3 residues: CASSRGAGESYNEQFF. DNA of the CDR3: TGCGCCAGCAGCCGGGGGGCGGGGGAGTCCTACAATGAGCAGTTCTTC.

The chain links TRBV6-5 to TRBJ1-2; no clear D gene. The CDR3 covers 12 residues. Germline values: CDR1 MNHEY, CDR2 SVGAGI. V lost 7 bases to trimming and J lost 7 bases, with 13 bases between them. CDR3 sequence reads: CASTAVSGGYTF. The CDR3 region has the DNA TGTGCCAGCACTGCGGTTTCGGGTGGCTACACCTTC.

The gene calls are TRBV21-1 and TRBJ2-5; TRBD2, the table's D call, lacks a check against the DNA. TRBV21-1 is tagged as a pseudogene. The CDR3 is 18 residues long. CDR3 sequence (DNA): TGTGCCAGCAGCAAAGTCGGGGCTAGCGGGAGGGCGATAGAGACCCAGTACTTC. This encodes CASSKVGASGRAIETQYF.

This CDR3 is CASSLGTGFDYGYTF. In DNA, the CDR3 is TGCGCCAGCAGCTTAGGGACAGGGTTTGACTATGGCTACACCTTC. The rearrangement links TRBV4-1 to TRBJ1-2; 9 bases match TRBD1. The ends lost 5 bases at V and 3 bases at J; junction bases unmatched: 7. Per the germline V gene, CDR1 is MGHRA and CDR2 is YSYEKL. This CDR3 spans 15 amino acids.

The rearrangement uses TRBV9 and TRBJ2-3, with TRBD1 matching 7 bases. CDR1 SGDLS and CDR2 YYNGEE come from the germline V gene. The CDR3 loop spans 16 amino acids. Trimming removed 3 bases from V and 3 bases from J; junction bases left unmatched: 10. CDR3 region: CASSATGSQSTDTQYF. DNA for the CDR3: TGTGCCAGCAGCGCGACAGGGAGCCAATCTACAGATACGCAGTATTTT.